What follows are 29 T cell receptor beta chains derived from one specimen sequenced in a study of blood T cell repertoires in COVID-19. Clones were sequenced by immunoSEQ multiplex PCR, and TCRdb holds only the in-frame ones, with some missing. Among roughly 250,000 clones, around 84% were seen once, and the ten largest hold more than 0.75%. Sequenced input: peripheral blood. These receptors were taken from a man aged 40-49 years with acute or convalescent COVID-19.

This chain links TRBV28 with TRBJ1-2, with D tentatively TRBD1 (6 bases). Trimming removed 5 bases from V and 6 bases from J, with 13 bases in between. The CDR3 covers 13 residues. Germline lookup yields CDR1 MDHEN and CDR2 SYDVKM. The CDR3 spells CASSPDRINGYTF. In DNA form, the CDR3 reads TGTGCCAGCAGTCCGGACAGAATTAATGGCTACACCTTC.

This sequence joins TRBV9 and TRBJ1-2; D remains unclear. CDR3 size: 17 residues. Germline values: CDR1 SGDLS, CDR2 YYNGEE. V was clipped by 3 bases and J by 3 bases, with 21 bases between them. CDR3 sequence reads: CASSARTPLDSYYGYTF. DNA of the CDR3: TGTGCCAGCAGCGCCCGGACTCCTCTCGACTCTTACTATGGCTACACCTTC.

This chain connects TRBV6-4 to TRBJ1-1; possible D gene TRBD1, 6 bases. CDR1 is MRHNA and CDR2 is SNTAGT in the germline V gene. The CDR3 contains 15 residues. Trimming cost V 2 bases and J 10 bases, with 20 bases left between them. The CDR3: CASSDPITGSSRAFF. The CDR3 coding sequence is TGTGCCAGCAGTGACCCAATAACAGGGTCGAGTCGAGCTTTCTTT.

Concerning this clone itself: This may arise from a read error, as a much more abundant clone is one base away. The CDR3 DNA sequence: TGTGCCAGCAGCCCCGACACCGGGGAGCTGTTTTTT. Translated: CASSPDTGELFF. The chain is built from TRBV7-8 and TRBJ2-2; no definite D call. CDR3 length: 12 residues. Trimming left V 5 bases short and J 3 bases short, with 4 bases between. Per the germline V gene, CDR1 is SGHVS and CDR2 is FQNEAQ.

The CDR3 here is CASSSRDSMRTQYF. In DNA, the CDR3 is TGTGCCAGCAGCTCCCGGGACTCAATGCGGACCCAGTACTTC. J is TRBJ2-5 and V is TRBV5-4; weak D call: TRBD2 (6 bases). This CDR3 comprises 14 residues. Germline-derived CDR1 and CDR2 are SGHNT and YYREEE (reference sequence). V lost 3 bases to trimming and J lost 7 bases, with 16 bases between them.

This clone appeared a few times. V is TRBV5-1 and J is TRBJ1-1; weak D call: TRBD1 (5 bases). Germline values: CDR1 SGHRS, CDR2 YFSETQ. V lost 3 bases and J lost 4, with 28 bases in between. The CDR3 contains 19 residues. CDR3 loop: CASSSLLGGSRWVSTEAFF. As DNA, the CDR3 is TGCGCCAGCAGCTCCCTCCTGGGGGGGTCCCGCTGGGTAAGCACTGAAGCTTTCTTT.

The chain combines TRBV7-3 with TRBJ2-3, with 8 bases matching TRBD1. J gave up 2 bases and V 4 bases, and 11 bases lay outside the gene matches. From germline, CDR1 is SGHTA and CDR2 FQGTGA. The CDR3 has 17 residues. DNA for the CDR3: TGTGCCAGCAGCTCCCCCTCCGAGGGACAGGACACAGATACGCAGTATTTT. Translated, it gives CASSSPSEGQDTDTQYF.

The chain recombines TRBV27 with TRBJ1-6, with a weak D call TRBD1 (6 bases). CDR3 length: 14 residues. Trimming stripped 1 base from V and 7 bases from J, with 8 bases between. Per germline, CDR1 MNHEY and CDR2 SMNVEV (reference sequence). The CDR3 nucleotides read TGTGCCAGCAGTTTATTGGACAGCAATTCACCCCTCCACTTT. It specifies CASSLLDSNSPLHF.

J is TRBJ2-1 and V is TRBV29-1, with D perhaps TRBD2 (6 bases). Per the germline V gene, CDR1 is SQVTM and CDR2 is ANQGSEA. The CDR3 has 15 residues. Between the trimmed V and J ends, which lost 1 base and 3 bases, there was a span of 13 bases. Written as DNA, the CDR3 is TGCAGCGTTGAAGGTGGGGGGTTGAGCTACAATGAGCAGTTCTTC. This translates into CSVEGGGLSYNEQFF.

The genes are TRBV7-3 and TRBJ2-1; D is ambiguous. The germline V gene encodes CDR1 SGHTA and CDR2 FQGTGA. Trimming stripped 4 bases from V and 8 bases from J, with 18 bases between. The CDR3 is 15 residues long. CDR3 protein: CASSSSSRVHDEQFF. In DNA, the CDR3 is TGTGCCAGCAGCTCCAGTAGTCGGGTGCACGATGAGCAGTTCTTC.

The chain couples TRBV18 to TRBJ1-3; 7 nucleotides agree with TRBD1. The CDR3 has 16 amino acids. After removal of 3 bases from V and 6 bases from J, the junction contained 11 bases not matched to a gene. Germline CDR1 and CDR2: KGHSH and LQKENI. Written as DNA, the CDR3 is TGTGCCAGCTCACCCCGACAGGGAATTGGAGAAAACACCATATATTTT. This encodes CASSPRQGIGENTIYF.

This sequence joins TRBV4-1 and TRBJ1-6, with D possibly matching TRBD1 (6 bases). Germline-derived CDR1 and CDR2 are MGHRA and YSYEKL. The ends were cut back, 0 bases at V and 10 bases at J, with 19 bases in the middle. The CDR3 length is 17 residues. In DNA form, the CDR3 reads TGCGCCAGCAGCCAAGATCGAGCCAGGGGAAGTGGATCACCCCTCCACTTT. It specifies CASSQDRARGSGSPLHF.

The rearrangement joins TRBV4-1 to TRBJ1-6, with 8 bases aligning to TRBD1. This CDR3 is 17 amino acids long. V was clipped by 2 bases and J by 5 bases; unmatched bases: 8. Germline CDR1 is MGHRA and CDR2 is YSYEKL. The CDR3 region is CASSQLDRGRNNSPLHF. The CDR3 bases are TGCGCCAGCAGCCAACTCGACAGGGGACGAAATAATTCACCCCTCCACTTT.

Concerning this clone itself: The same CDR3 arises from other DNA sequences in this sample as well. The chain links TRBV12-3 or TRBV12-4 to TRBJ1-2; possibly TRBD1 for D (5 bases). This CDR3 region has 13 residues. Trimming cost V 0 bases and J 8 bases, with 10 bases left between them. The DNA of the CDR3 is TGTGCCAGCAGTTTAGCACAGGCGCTCGGCTACACCTTC. This gives the protein CASSLAQALGYTF.

The V call is TRBV2, the J call TRBJ2-1; 11 bases agree with TRBD2. CDR1 SNHLY and CDR2 FYNNEI come from the germline V gene. This CDR3 has 14 amino acids. V was pared by 4 bases and J by 8 bases, with 4 bases of the junction left unmatched. The CDR3 spells CASSVLAGGDEQFF. The CDR3 nucleotides are TGTGCCAGCAGTGTTCTAGCGGGGGGCGATGAGCAGTTCTTC.

This clone was counted a few times. This chain joins TRBV7-8 and TRBJ1-2; D may be TRBD1 (5 bases). The CDR3 length is 15 residues. V dropped 5 bases and J dropped 5 bases, with 18 bases sitting between them. CDR1 SGHVS and CDR2 FQNEAQ come from the germline V gene. The CDR3 reads CASSAHPGMTYGYTF. The CDR3 bases are TGTGCCAGCAGCGCCCACCCAGGGATGACGTATGGCTACACCTTC.

The genes are TRBV9 and TRBJ2-2; 12 bases are a match to TRBD2. The CDR3 contains 18 residues. Losses at the gene ends were 0 bases for V and 0 bases for J; bases not matched to a gene: 3. Germline V gene data show CDR1 as SGDLS and CDR2 as YYNGEE. CDR3 loop: CASSVATSGGPNTGELFF. The CDR3 DNA reads TGTGCCAGCAGCGTAGCTACTAGCGGGGGGCCGAACACCGGGGAGCTGTTTTTT. The full variable domain, in which reference TRBV9 and TRBJ2-2 provide the parts outside the CDR3, is DSGVTQTPKHLITATGQRVTLRCSPRSGDLSVYWYQQSLDQGLQFLIQYYNGEERAKGNILERFSAQQFPDLHSELNLSSLELGDSALYFCASSVATSGGPNTGELFFGEGSRLTVL.

V usage is TRBV10-3 and J usage is TRBJ2-5, with D possibly TRBD1 on 5 matching bases. The CDR3 totals 14 residues. Germline V gene sequence: CDR1 ENHRY, CDR2 SYGVKD. V shed 0 bases and J shed 5 bases, with 10 bases lying between them. In DNA form, the CDR3 reads TGTGCCATCAGTGAGTCGACAAGGGGTGAGACCCAGTACTTC. Protein product: CAISESTRGETQYF.

J is TRBJ1-2 and V is TRBV15; TRBD1 matches at 8 bases. V dropped 5 bases and J dropped 7; count of bases not matched to a gene: 12. The CDR3 runs to 15 residues. The germline V gene has CDR1 LNHNV and CDR2 YYDKDF (reference sequence). The CDR3 DNA reads TGTGCCACCAGCTCGCGGCCAGGGGGCCTGGGTGGCTACACCTTC. Encoded protein: CATSSRPGGLGGYTF.

The chain employs TRBV7-9 and TRBJ2-3; weak D call: TRBD2 (7 bases). The CDR3 is 17 amino acids. V lost 5 bases, J lost 0 bases, and 18 bases lay in between. The germline V gene encodes CDR1 SEHNR and CDR2 FQNEAQ (reference sequence). CDR3 amino acids: CASSTSRGPTSTDTQYF. CDR3 nucleotide sequence: TGTGCCAGCAGCACATCGCGGGGGCCGACTAGCACAGATACGCAGTATTTT.

V gene TRBV13 combines with J gene TRBJ1-6; D gene ambiguous. Germline V lookup: CDR1 PRHDT, CDR2 FYEKMQ (reference sequence). With 2 bases removed from V and 10 bases from J, the gap between germline ends came to 6 bases. CDR3 length: 12 amino acids. This CDR3 is CASSLWASPLHF. CDR3 nucleotides: TGTGCCAGCAGCTTATGGGCATCACCCCTCCACTTT.

The chain couples TRBV5-4 to TRBJ2-3, with 12 bases aligning to TRBD2. V was pared by 4 bases and J by 0 bases, with 6 bases of the junction left unmatched. CDR1 SGHNT and CDR2 YYREEE come from the germline V gene (reference sequence). This CDR3 is built from 17 residues. CDR3 loop: CASSTGTSGFSTDTQYF. CDR3 sequence (DNA): TGTGCCAGCAGCACCGGGACTAGCGGGTTTAGCACAGATACGCAGTATTTT.

The chain couples TRBV9 to TRBJ2-3; 7 positions match TRBD1. CDR1 and CDR2 from the germline V gene are SGDLS and YYNGEE. The CDR3 covers 16 residues. After removal of 2 bases from V and 2 bases from J, the junction contained 8 bases not matched to a gene. CDR3 amino acids: CASSVGTAPITDTQYF. CDR3 DNA: TGTGCCAGCAGCGTTGGGACAGCTCCTATCACAGATACGCAGTATTTT.

This chain joins TRBV6-2 or TRBV6-3 and TRBJ2-1; 9 bases map to TRBD2. The CDR3 runs to 16 residues. The junction had 12 bases not matched to a gene; V was cut back by 0 bases and J by 12 bases. From germline, CDR1 is MNHEY and CDR2 SVGEGT. CDR3 sequence: CASSYSRIAGEGVQFF. In DNA form, the CDR3 reads TGTGCCAGCAGTTACTCGAGGATAGCGGGGGAGGGGGTGCAGTTCTTC.

This clone was seen just once. V usage is TRBV5-6 and J usage is TRBJ2-5; perhaps TRBD2 as D (6 bases). With 0 bases removed from V and 0 bases from J, the gap between germline ends came to 6 bases. Germline V gene data show CDR1 as SGHDT and CDR2 as YYEEEE. CDR3 length equals 14 residues. In DNA, the CDR3 is TGTGCCAGCAGCTTGGGGACTAACCAAGAGACCCAGTACTTC. It is translated as CASSLGTNQETQYF.

The chain combines TRBV28 with TRBJ1-3; D unclear. The germline V gene encodes CDR1 MDHEN and CDR2 SYDVKM. The CDR3 is made up of 16 amino acids. The V end lost 7 bases, the J end lost 0 bases, and 16 bases lay between the germline ends. CDR3 nucleotides: TGTGCCAGCATAGGATCCGGAACTAGCTCTGGAAACACCATATATTTT. This codes for CASIGSGTSSGNTIYF. The whole variable domain, filled in from reference TRBV28 and TRBJ1-3, reads DVKVTQSSRYLVKRTGEKVFLECVQDMDHENMFWYRQDPGLGLRLIYFSYDVKMKEKGDIPEGYSVSREKKERFSLILESASTNQTSMYLCASIGSGTSSGNTIYFGEGSWLTVV.

J is TRBJ1-2 and V is TRBV6-5; 10 bases align to TRBD1. The junction had 11 bases not matched to a gene; V was cut back by 4 bases and J by 12 bases. Germline values: CDR1 MNHEY, CDR2 SVGAGI. The CDR3 totals 14 residues. CDR3 sequence reads: CASSSAGTGVWNTF. The CDR3 DNA follows: TGTGCCAGCAGTTCCGCCGGGACAGGGGTATGGAACACCTTC.

There are a few counts of this clone. The chain couples TRBV19 to TRBJ1-3; D is unclear. CDR1 LNHDA and CDR2 SQIVND come from the germline V gene (reference sequence). Between the trimmed V and J ends, which lost 3 bases and 3 bases, there was a span of 6 bases. The CDR3 contains 13 residues. The CDR3 DNA reads as TGTGCCAGTAGTATCTTCTTTGGAAACACCATATATTTT. Amino acids: CASSIFFGNTIYF. Complete variable domain (other parts from reference TRBV19 and TRBJ1-3): DGGITQSPKYLFRKEGQNVTLSCEQNLNHDAMYWYRQDPGQGLRLIYYSQIVNDFQKGDIAEGYSVSREKKESFPLTVTSAQKNPTAFYLCASSIFFGNTIYFGEGSWLTVV.

The V and J genes are TRBV11-3 and TRBJ2-3, with D maybe TRBD2 (5 bases). Germline V CDR1 and CDR2: SGHNT, YENEEA. Between the trimmed V and J ends, which lost 3 bases and 5 bases, there was a span of 15 bases. The CDR3 spans 15 residues. The CDR3 loop reads CASSLGARSEDTQYF. CDR3 nucleotides: TGTGCCAGCAGCTTGGGAGCCCGTTCAGAAGATACGCAGTATTTT.